This T cell receptor (beta chain) stems from a study of cytomegalovirus exposure and HLA in healthy donors. Study outcomes and limitations: It was about 150 TCR beta chains that were listed as cytomegalovirus-associated. Reported results showed that the classifier diagnosed cytomegalovirus status with high specificity and sensitivity.

On this clone itself: The target antigen is unknown.

Sequencing used immunoSEQ multiplex PCR; TCRdb keeps in-frame clones, though not all of them. The sample records 250,000 to 300,000 clones, about 86% being singletons. Separate from the approximately 730-subject first cohort, the approximately 120-subject validation cohort was the one that the donors belonged to. Sequencing was carried out using PBMCs. This receptor was taken from a woman younger than 35 in good health and CMV-seronegative.

The CDR3 nucleotides are TGTGCCAGCAGACCCGGACAGATTAGCAATCAGCCCCAGCATTTT. It codes for CASRPGQISNQPQHF. V is TRBV27 and J is TRBJ1-5; D might be TRBD1 (6 bases). Germline V lookup: CDR1 MNHEY, CDR2 SMNVEV (reference sequence). V was trimmed by 6 bases and J by 0 bases, leaving 12 bases between them. The CDR3 has 15 residues.